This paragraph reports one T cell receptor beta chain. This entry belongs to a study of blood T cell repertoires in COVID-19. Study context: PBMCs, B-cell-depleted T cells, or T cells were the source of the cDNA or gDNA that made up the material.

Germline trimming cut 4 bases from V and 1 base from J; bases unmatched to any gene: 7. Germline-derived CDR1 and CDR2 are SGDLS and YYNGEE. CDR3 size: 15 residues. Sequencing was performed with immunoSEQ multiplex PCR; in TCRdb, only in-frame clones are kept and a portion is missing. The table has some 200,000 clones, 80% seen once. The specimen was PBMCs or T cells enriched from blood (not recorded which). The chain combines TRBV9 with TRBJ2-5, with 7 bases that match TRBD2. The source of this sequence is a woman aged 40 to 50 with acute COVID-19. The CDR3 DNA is TGTGCCAGCAGCTTAGCGGGTTTACTCCAAGAGACCCAGTACTTC. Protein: CASSLAGLLQETQYF. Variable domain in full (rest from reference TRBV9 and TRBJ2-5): DSGVTQTPKHLITATGQRVTLRCSPRSGDLSVYWYQQSLDQGLQFLIQYYNGEERAKGNILERFSAQQFPDLHSELNLSSLELGDSALYFCASSLAGLLQETQYFGPGTRLLVL.